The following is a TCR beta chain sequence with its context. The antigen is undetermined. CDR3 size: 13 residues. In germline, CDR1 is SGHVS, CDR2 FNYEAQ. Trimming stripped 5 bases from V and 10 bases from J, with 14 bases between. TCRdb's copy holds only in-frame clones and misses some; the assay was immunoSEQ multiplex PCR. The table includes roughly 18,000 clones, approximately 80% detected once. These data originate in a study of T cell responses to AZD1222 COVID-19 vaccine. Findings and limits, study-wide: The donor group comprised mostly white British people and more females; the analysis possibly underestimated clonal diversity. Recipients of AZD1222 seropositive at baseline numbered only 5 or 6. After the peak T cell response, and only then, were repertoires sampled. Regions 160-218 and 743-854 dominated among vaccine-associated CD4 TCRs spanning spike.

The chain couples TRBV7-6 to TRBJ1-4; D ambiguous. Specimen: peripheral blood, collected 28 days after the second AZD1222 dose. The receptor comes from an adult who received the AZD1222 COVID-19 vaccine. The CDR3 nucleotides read TGTGCCAGCAGCCCCCATGAGAAGGGAAAACTGTTTTTT. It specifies CASSPHEKGKLFF. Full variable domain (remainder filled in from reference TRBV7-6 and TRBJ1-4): GAGVSQSPRYKVTKRGQDVALRCDPISGHVSLYWYRQALGQGPEFLTYFNYEAQQDKSGLPNDRFSAERPEGSISTLTIQRTEQRDSAMYRCASSPHEKGKLFFGSGTQLSVL.